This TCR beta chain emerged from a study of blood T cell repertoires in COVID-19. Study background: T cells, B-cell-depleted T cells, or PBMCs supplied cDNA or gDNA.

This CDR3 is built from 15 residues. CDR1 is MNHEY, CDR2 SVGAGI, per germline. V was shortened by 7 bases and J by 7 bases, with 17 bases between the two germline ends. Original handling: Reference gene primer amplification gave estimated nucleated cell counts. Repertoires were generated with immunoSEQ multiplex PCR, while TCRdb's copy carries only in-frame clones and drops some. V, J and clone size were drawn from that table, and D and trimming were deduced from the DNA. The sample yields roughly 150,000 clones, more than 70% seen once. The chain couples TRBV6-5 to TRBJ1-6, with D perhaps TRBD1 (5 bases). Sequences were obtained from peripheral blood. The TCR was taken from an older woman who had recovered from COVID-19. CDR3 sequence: CASTPAGTQNSPLHF. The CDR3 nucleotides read TGTGCCAGCACCCCCGCGGGGACTCAAAATTCACCCCTCCACTTT.